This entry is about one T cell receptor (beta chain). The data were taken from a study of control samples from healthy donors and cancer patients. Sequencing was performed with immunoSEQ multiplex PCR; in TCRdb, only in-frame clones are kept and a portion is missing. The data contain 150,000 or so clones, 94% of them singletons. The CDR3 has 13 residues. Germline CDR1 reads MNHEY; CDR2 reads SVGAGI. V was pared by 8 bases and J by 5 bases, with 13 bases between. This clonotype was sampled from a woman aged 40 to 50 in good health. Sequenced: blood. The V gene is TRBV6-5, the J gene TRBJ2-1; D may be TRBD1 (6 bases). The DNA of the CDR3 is TGTGCCAGCTGTAAGGACAGAGACAATGAGCAGTTCTTC. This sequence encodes CASCKDRDNEQFF.